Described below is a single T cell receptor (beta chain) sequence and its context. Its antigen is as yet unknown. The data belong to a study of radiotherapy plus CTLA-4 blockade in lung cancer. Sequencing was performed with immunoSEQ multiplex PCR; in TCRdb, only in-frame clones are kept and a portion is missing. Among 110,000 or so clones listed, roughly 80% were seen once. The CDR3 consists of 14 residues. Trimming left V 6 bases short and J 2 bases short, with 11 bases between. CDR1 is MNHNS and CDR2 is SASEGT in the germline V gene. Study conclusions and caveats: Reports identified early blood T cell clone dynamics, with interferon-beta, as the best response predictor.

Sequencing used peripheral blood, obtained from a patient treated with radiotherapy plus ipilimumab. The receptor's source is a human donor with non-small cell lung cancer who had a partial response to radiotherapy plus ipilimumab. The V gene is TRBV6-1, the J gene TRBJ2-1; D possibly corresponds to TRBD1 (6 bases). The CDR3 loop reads CASRRQAPYNEQFF. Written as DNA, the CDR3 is TGTGCCAGCAGAAGACAGGCTCCCTACAATGAGCAGTTCTTC.